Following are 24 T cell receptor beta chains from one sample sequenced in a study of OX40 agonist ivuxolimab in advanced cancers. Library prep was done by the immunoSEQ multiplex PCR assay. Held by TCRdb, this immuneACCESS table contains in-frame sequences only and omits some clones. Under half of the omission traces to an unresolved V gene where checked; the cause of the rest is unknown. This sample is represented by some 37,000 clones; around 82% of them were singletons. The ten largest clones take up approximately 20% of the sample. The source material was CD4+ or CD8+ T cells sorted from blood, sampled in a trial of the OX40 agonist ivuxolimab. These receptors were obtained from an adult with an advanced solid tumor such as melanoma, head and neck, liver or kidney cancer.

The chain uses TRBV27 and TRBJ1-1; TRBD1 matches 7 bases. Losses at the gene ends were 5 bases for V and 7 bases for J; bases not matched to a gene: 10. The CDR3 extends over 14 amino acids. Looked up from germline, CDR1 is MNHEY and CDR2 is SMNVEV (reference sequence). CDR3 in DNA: TGTGCCAGCAGTCCCTCAGGGACAGCCCGTGAAGCTTTCTTT. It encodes CASSPSGTAREAFF.

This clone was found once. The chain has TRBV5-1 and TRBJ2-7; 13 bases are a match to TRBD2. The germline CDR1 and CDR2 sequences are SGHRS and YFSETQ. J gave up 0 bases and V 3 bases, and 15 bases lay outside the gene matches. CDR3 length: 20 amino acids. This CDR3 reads CASSWGLAGSDGGPSYEQYF. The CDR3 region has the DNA TGCGCCAGCAGCTGGGGACTAGCGGGATCGGATGGGGGTCCCTCCTACGAGCAGTACTTC.

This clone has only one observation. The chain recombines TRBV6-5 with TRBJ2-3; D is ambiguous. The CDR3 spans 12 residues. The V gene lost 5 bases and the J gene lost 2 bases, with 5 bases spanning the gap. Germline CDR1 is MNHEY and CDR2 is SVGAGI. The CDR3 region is CASSETTDTQYF. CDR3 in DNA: TGTGCCAGCAGTGAGACCACAGATACGCAGTATTTT.

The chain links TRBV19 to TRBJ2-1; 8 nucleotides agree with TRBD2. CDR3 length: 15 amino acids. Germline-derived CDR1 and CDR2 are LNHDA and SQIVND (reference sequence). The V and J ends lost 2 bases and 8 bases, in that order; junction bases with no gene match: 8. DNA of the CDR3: TGTGCCAGTAGTATAAGCCCTCTACTAGCGGATGAGCAGTTCTTC. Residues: CASSISPLLADEQFF.

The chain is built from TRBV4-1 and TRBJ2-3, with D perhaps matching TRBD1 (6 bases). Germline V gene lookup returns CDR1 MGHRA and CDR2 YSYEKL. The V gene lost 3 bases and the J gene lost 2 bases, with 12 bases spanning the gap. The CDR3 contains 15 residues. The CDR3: CASSQRGQFTDTQYF. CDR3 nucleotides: TGCGCCAGCAGCCAGAGAGGACAGTTCACAGATACGCAGTATTTT.

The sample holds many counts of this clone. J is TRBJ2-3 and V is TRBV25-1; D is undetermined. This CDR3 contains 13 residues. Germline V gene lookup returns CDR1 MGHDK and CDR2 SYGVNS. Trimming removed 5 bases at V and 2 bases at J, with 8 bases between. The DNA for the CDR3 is TGTGCCAGCAGTCTAGAAATCACAGATACGCAGTATTTT. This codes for CASSLEITDTQYF.

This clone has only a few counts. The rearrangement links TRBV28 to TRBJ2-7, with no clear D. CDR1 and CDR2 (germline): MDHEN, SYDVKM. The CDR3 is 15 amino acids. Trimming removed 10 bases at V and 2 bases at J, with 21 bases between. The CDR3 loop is CAILFLRHSAYEQYF. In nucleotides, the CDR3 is TGTGCCATTCTTTTCCTCCGACACTCCGCCTACGAGCAGTACTTC.

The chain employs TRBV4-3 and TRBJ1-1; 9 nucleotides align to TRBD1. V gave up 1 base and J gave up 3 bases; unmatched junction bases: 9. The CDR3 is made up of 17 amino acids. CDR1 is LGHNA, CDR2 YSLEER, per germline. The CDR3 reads CASSQGFTRDRDTEAFF. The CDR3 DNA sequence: TGCGCCAGCAGCCAAGGCTTTACCCGGGACAGGGACACTGAAGCTTTCTTT.

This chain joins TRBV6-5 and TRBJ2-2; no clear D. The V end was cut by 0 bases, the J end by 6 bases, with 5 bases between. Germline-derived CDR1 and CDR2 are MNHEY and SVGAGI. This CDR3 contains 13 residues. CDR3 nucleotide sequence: TGTGCCAGCAGTTACTCGGTCGCCGGGGAGCTGTTTTTT. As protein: CASSYSVAGELFF.

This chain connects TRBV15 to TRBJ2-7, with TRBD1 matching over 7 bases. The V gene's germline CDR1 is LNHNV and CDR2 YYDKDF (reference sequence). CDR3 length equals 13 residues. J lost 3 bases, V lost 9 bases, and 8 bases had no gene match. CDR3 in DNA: TGTGCCACGAGAGACAGGGCCGACTACGAGCAGTACTTC. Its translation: CATRDRADYEQYF. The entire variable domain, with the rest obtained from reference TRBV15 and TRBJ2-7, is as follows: DAMVIQNPRYQVTQFGKPVTLSCSQTLNHNVMYWYQQKSSQAPKLLFHYYDKDFNNEADTPDNFQSRRPNTSFCFLDIRSPGLGDTAMYLCATRDRADYEQYFGPGTRLTVT.

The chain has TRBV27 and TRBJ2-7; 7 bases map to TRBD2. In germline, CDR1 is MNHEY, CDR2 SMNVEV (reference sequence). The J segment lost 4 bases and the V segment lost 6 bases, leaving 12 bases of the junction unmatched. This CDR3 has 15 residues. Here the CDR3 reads CASSLYRDYPYEQYF. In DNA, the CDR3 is TGTGCCAGCAGCCTTTACCGGGACTATCCTTACGAGCAGTACTTC.

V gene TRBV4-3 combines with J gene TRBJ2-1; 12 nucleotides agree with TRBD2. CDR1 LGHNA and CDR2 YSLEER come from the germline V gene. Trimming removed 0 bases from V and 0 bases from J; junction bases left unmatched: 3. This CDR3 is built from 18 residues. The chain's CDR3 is CASSQDRLAGASYNEQFF. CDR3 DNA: TGCGCCAGCAGCCAAGATCGACTAGCGGGGGCCTCCTACAATGAGCAGTTCTTC.

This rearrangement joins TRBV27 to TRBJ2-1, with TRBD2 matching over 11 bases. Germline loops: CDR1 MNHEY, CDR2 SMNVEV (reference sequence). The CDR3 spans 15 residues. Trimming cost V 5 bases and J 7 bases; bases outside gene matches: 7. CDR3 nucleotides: TGTGCCAGCAGTCTTAGCGGGGGGGCCCGTAATGAGCAGTTCTTC. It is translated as CASSLSGGARNEQFF.

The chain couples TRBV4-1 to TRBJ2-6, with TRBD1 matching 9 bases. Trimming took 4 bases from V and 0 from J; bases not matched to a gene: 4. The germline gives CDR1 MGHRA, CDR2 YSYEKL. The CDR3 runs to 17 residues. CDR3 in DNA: TGCGCCAGCAGCCGGACAGGGGACTACTCTGGGGCCAACGTCCTGACTTTC. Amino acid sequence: CASSRTGDYSGANVLTF.

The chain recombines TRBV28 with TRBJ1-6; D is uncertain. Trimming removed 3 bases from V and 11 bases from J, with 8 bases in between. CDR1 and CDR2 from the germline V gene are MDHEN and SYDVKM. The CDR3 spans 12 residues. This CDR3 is CASSFPMTPLHF. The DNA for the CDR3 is TGTGCCAGCAGTTTCCCGATGACACCCCTCCACTTT.

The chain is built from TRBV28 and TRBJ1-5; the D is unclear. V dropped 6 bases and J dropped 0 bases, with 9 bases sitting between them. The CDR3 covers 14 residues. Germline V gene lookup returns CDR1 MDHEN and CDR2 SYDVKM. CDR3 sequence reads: CASSPTVSNQPQHF. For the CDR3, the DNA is TGTGCCAGCAGCCCGACGGTTAGCAATCAGCCCCAGCATTTT.

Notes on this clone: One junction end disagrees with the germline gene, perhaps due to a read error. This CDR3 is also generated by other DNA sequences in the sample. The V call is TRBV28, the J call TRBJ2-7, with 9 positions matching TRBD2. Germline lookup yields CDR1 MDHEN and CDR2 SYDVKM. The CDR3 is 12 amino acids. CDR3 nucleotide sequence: TGTGCCAGCAGTCCCCCAGGGCGGGAGGGCCTCTTC. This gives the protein CASSPPGREGLF.

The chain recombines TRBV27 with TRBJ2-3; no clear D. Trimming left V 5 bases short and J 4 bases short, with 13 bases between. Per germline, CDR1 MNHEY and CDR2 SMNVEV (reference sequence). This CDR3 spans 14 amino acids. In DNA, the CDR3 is TGTGCCAGCAGTCGGTTTAGGGCGGCAGATACGCAGTATTTT. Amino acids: CASSRFRAADTQYF.

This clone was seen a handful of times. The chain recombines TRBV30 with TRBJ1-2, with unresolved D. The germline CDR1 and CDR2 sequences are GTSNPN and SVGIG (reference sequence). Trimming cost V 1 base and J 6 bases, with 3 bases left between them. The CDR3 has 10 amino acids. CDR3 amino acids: CAWSGDGYTF. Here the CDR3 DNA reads TGTGCCTGGAGTGGGGATGGCTACACCTTC.

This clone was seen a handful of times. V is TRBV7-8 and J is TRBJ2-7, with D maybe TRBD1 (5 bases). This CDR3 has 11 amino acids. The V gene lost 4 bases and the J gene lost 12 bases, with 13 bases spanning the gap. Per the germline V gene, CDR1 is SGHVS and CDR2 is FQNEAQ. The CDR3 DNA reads TGTGCCAGCAGCTCGACAGATCAGGCGTACTTC. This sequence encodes CASSSTDQAYF. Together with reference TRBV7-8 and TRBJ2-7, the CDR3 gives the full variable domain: GAGVSQSPRYKVAKRGQDVALRCDPISGHVSLFWYQQALGQGPEFLTYFQNEAQLDKSGLPSDRFFAERPEGSVSTLKIQRTQQEDSAVYLCASSSTDQAYFGPGTRLTVT.

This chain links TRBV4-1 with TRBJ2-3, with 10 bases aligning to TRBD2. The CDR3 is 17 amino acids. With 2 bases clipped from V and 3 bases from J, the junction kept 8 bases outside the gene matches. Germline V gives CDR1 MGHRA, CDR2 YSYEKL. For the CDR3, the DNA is TGCGCCAGCAGCCAAATGGCTAGCGGGAGCCCAACAGATACGCAGTATTTT. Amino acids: CASSQMASGSPTDTQYF.

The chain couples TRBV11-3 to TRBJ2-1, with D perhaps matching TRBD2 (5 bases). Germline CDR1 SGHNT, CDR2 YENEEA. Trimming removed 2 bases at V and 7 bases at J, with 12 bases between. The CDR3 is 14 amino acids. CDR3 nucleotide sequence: TGTGCCAGCAGCTTACCGGGTTCGGGGAATGAGCAGTTCTTC. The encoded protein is CASSLPGSGNEQFF.

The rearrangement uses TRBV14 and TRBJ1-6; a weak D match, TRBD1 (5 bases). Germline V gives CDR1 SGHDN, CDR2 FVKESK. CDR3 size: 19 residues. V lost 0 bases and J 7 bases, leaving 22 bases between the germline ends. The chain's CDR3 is CASSQDLRVQGVFNSPLHF. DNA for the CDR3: TGTGCCAGCAGCCAAGATCTTCGGGTCCAGGGCGTCTTCAATTCACCCCTCCACTTT.

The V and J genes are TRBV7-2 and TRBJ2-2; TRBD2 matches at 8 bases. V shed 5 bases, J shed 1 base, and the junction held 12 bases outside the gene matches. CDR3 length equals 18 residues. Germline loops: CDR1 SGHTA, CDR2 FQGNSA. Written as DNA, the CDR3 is TGTGCCAGCAGCCAACACAGGCTAGCGGGTCGGAACACCGGGGAGCTGTTTTTT. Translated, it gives CASSQHRLAGRNTGELFF.